Following are 22 T cell receptor beta chains from one sample sequenced in a study of cytomegalovirus exposure and HLA in healthy donors (dated by TCRdb to 2015 to 2018). The library was made by the immunoSEQ multiplex PCR assay. The multiplex PCR relied on a mix of 60 forward primers for TCR Vbeta segments and 13 reverse primers for TCR Jbeta segments. Imported from immuneACCESS, the table was reduced by TCRdb to in-frame sequences with V and J called. These copies leave out some clones; in studies compared against another copy, an unresolved V gene accounts for under half, and the cause of the remainder is not known. Here the sample has 100,000 to 150,000 clones; over 70% occur a single time. The top ten hold under 5% of the sample. Specimen: PBMCs. The origin of the receptors is a man aged 40-50 years in good health and CMV-seropositive.

This chain links TRBV18 with TRBJ2-7; D is possibly TRBD2 (6 bases). The CDR3 is 18 amino acids. V was cut by 1 base and J by 3 bases, with 22 bases left in between. Germline V gene lookup returns CDR1 KGHSH and CDR2 LQKENI. The CDR3 DNA reads TGTGCCAGCTCACCACGCGGACTAACGAACGTGAGGGGCTACGAGCAGTACTTC. The encoded protein is CASSPRGLTNVRGYEQYF.

The rearrangement joins TRBV4-2 to TRBJ2-7, with D possibly TRBD1 on 5 matching bases. This CDR3 region has 15 residues. Between the trimmed V and J ends, which lost 1 base and 3 bases, there was a span of 13 bases. The germline V gene encodes CDR1 LGHNA and CDR2 YNFKEQ. The CDR3, as DNA: TGTGCCAGCAGCCAAGTGACAGCCGGGTACTACGAGCAGTACTTC. It codes for CASSQVTAGYYEQYF.

CDR3: CASRIFGQLNTEAFF. The CDR3 DNA reads as TGTGCCAGCCGTATTTTCGGACAGTTGAACACTGAAGCTTTCTTT. The chain joins TRBV6-4 to TRBJ1-1; tentatively, D is TRBD1 (6 bases). The V and J ends lost 8 bases and 0 bases respectively, with 16 bases between them. The CDR3 is 15 residues long. Germline V gene lookup returns CDR1 MRHNA and CDR2 SNTAGT.

This chain links TRBV6-5 with TRBJ2-3; D may be TRBD2 (5 bases). The germline CDR1 and CDR2 sequences are MNHEY and SVGAGI. With 6 bases removed from V and 1 base from J, the gap between germline ends came to 14 bases. The CDR3 extends over 15 amino acids. The CDR3 DNA reads as TGTGCCAGCAGGGTTCTGCGGGCGCGCACAGATACGCAGTATTTT. Protein: CASRVLRARTDTQYF.

This clone was seen a handful of times. The chain combines TRBV7-9 with TRBJ1-2; D uncertain. Trimming removed 2 bases at V and 8 bases at J, with 6 bases between. This CDR3 contains 11 residues. Germline-derived CDR1 and CDR2 are SEHNR and FQNEAQ (reference sequence). The CDR3 sequence: CASSLKEGYTF. In DNA form, the CDR3 reads TGTGCCAGCAGCTTAAAAGAGGGCTACACCTTC.

As DNA, the CDR3 is TGTGCCTCCGGGGGCGGGAGGGTCTACAATGAGCAGTTCTTC. Translated, it gives CASGGGRVYNEQFF. V gene TRBV19 combines with J gene TRBJ2-1, with 9 bases that match TRBD2. The V segment lost 11 bases and the J segment 3 bases; nucleotides outside the gene matches: 8. The CDR3 is made up of 14 amino acids. Germline CDR1 is LNHDA and CDR2 is SQIVND (reference sequence).

This clone occurred a few times. V and J are TRBV5-1 and TRBJ2-1; 11 nucleotides match TRBD1. V trimming: 4 bases; J trimming: 4 bases; junction bases outside the gene matches: 10. Germline CDR1 reads SGHRS; CDR2 reads YFSETQ. This CDR3 contains 17 residues. The CDR3 spells CASSQDRGRSIYNEQFF. CDR3 nucleotides: TGCGCCAGCAGCCAGGACAGGGGGCGTTCGATTTACAATGAGCAGTTCTTC.

V and J are TRBV20-1 and TRBJ2-5; possible D gene TRBD1, 6 bases. The J call is in doubt because the DNA end fits TRBJ2-7 better. This CDR3 region has 10 residues. Looked up from germline, CDR1 is DFQATT and CDR2 is SNEGSKA (reference sequence). CDR3 sequence reads: CSAQGNEQYF. CDR3 nucleotides: TGCAGTGCTCAGGGGAACGAGCAGTACTTC.

The table lists this clone with a few counts. This chain uses TRBV2 with TRBJ2-3; 7 bases line up with TRBD2. In germline, CDR1 is SNHLY, CDR2 FYNNEI. The J segment lost 0 bases and the V segment lost 7 bases, leaving 10 bases of the junction unmatched. The CDR3 consists of 16 residues. CDR3 in amino acids: CASTGLAASSTDTQYF. The CDR3 nucleotides read TGTGCCAGCACAGGGCTAGCGGCGTCTAGCACAGATACGCAGTATTTT.

This rearrangement joins TRBV5-1 to TRBJ1-2; D remains ambiguous. The CDR3 length is 18 residues. V lost 1 base, J lost 2 bases, and 21 bases lay in between. Germline CDR1 is SGHRS and CDR2 is YFSETQ. The CDR3 loop reads CASSLSGETTSRNYGYTF. Written as DNA, the CDR3 is TGCGCCAGCAGCTTGAGCGGGGAGACGACAAGCCGAAACTATGGCTACACCTTC.

CDR3 in amino acids: CASSEGLDSEGTPLHF. CDR3 coding DNA: TGTGCCAGCAGTGAAGGATTGGACAGCGAGGGGACACCCCTCCACTTT. The chain combines TRBV6-1 with TRBJ1-6; D might be TRBD1 (6 bases). Per the germline V gene, CDR1 is MNHNS and CDR2 is SASEGT. Trimming pared 1 base from V and 11 bases from J, leaving 18 bases between. The CDR3 is made up of 16 amino acids.

V usage is TRBV12-5 and J usage is TRBJ2-1; the D is unclear. The CDR3 is 10 residues long. V was clipped by 3 bases and J by 16 bases, with 10 bases between them. CDR1 and CDR2 (germline): LGHNT, FRNRAP. The CDR3 nucleotides are TGTGCTAGTGGTTTCCCTTCTAGTTTCTTC. This codes for CASGFPSSFF. The entire variable domain, with the rest obtained from reference TRBV12-5 and TRBJ2-1, is as follows: DARVTQTPRHKVTEMGQEVTMRCQPILGHNTVFWYRQTMMQGLELLAYFRNRAPLDDSGMPKDRFSAEMPDATLATLKIQPSEPRDSAVYFCASGFPSSFFGPGTRLTVL.

This clone has only a few counts. The genes are TRBV7-3 and TRBJ2-1; D is uncertain. Trimming stripped 3 bases from V and 0 bases from J, with 9 bases between. Germline V gene lookup returns CDR1 SGHTA and CDR2 FQGTGA. This CDR3 is built from 15 residues. The CDR3: CASSFIGSSYNEQFF. The CDR3 region has the DNA TGTGCCAGCAGCTTCATCGGTAGCTCCTACAATGAGCAGTTCTTC.

This chain links TRBV7-9 with TRBJ2-7, with a possible D match to TRBD2 (7 bases). The CDR3 covers 16 residues. Trimming pared 2 bases from V and 2 bases from J, leaving 16 bases between. CDR1 and CDR2 from the germline V gene are SEHNR and FQNEAQ (reference sequence). CDR3 coding DNA: TGTGCCAGCAGCTTATTTCGGGGGGCGGTAGCCTACGAGCAGTACTTC. Its translation is CASSLFRGAVAYEQYF.

This clone was observed a handful of times. Other DNA sequences within the sample encode an identical CDR3. As DNA, the CDR3 is TGTGCCAGCAGCGTAGCCCGACAGTCCTACGAGCAGTACTTC. This sequence encodes CASSVARQSYEQYF. V is TRBV9 and J is TRBJ2-7; D is perhaps TRBD1 (5 bases). The germline CDR1 and CDR2 sequences are SGDLS and YYNGEE. This CDR3 contains 14 residues. V was trimmed by 0 bases and J by 1 base, leaving 8 bases between them.

In its sample, this clone was seen a few times. J is TRBJ2-5 and V is TRBV6-1; D unclear. The closer fit of TRBJ2-7 to the DNA end suggests the J call may be wrong. Looked up from germline, CDR1 is MNHNS and CDR2 is SASEGT. This CDR3 comprises 14 residues. The CDR3: CASSELRVAYEQYF. CDR3 sequence (DNA): TGTGCCAGCAGTGAATTACGGGTGGCCTACGAGCAGTACTTC.

This clone turned up a few times. The rearrangement joins TRBV5-4 to TRBJ2-3; D is unresolved. The CDR3 extends over 13 amino acids. The ends were cut back, 0 bases at V and 4 bases at J, with 6 bases in the middle. Germline V lookup: CDR1 SGHNT, CDR2 YYREEE (reference sequence). CDR3 DNA sequence: TGTGCCAGCAGCTTGGATCGTGCAGATACGCAGTATTTT. It translates to CASSLDRADTQYF. Supplemented by reference TRBV5-4 and TRBJ2-3, the full variable domain reads ETGVTQSPTHLIKTRGQQVTLRCSSQSGHNTVSWYQQALGQGPQFIFQYYREEENGRGNFPPRFSGLQFPNYSSELNVNALELDDSALYLCASSLDRADTQYFGPGTRLTVL.

The chain combines TRBV9 with TRBJ2-1; TRBD2 agrees at 10 bases. Germline V gene lookup returns CDR1 SGDLS and CDR2 YYNGEE. V trimming: 3 bases; J trimming: 4 bases; junction bases outside the gene matches: 7. The CDR3 is 16 amino acids. CDR3 nucleotide sequence: TGTGCCAGCAGCGCTCCTAGCGGGGGCTGGTACAATGAGCAGTTCTTC. Encoded protein: CASSAPSGGWYNEQFF.

The CDR3 bases are TGTGCCAGCAGCTTAGGGACAGTCCTTCAGCCCCAGCATTTT. Its protein product is CASSLGTVLQPQHF. The V call is TRBV7-9, the J call TRBJ1-5; possible D gene TRBD1, 6 bases. CDR1 is SEHNR and CDR2 is FQNEAQ in the germline V gene (reference sequence). Trimming shortened V by 1 base and J by 6 bases, and 10 bases separated the two germline ends. The CDR3 loop spans 14 amino acids.

The chain recombines TRBV25-1 with TRBJ1-6; no firm D call. Germline CDR1 reads MGHDK; CDR2 reads SYGVNS. V lost 4 bases, J lost 6 bases, and 4 bases lay in between. The CDR3 is 12 residues long. The CDR3 region is CASSASNSPLHF. CDR3 DNA sequence: TGTGCCAGCAGTGCCAGTAATTCACCCCTCCACTTT.

The rearrangement links TRBV2 to TRBJ2-2; perhaps TRBD1 as D (6 bases). Trimming took 5 bases from V and 5 from J, leaving 9 bases between them. Looked up from germline, CDR1 is SNHLY and CDR2 is FYNNEI. This CDR3 comprises 13 residues. DNA of the CDR3: TGTGCCAGCAGTCCAACAGGGACCGGGGAGCTGTTTTTT. This gives the protein CASSPTGTGELFF.

This chain connects TRBV19 to TRBJ1-1, with no clear D. Germline V gives CDR1 LNHDA, CDR2 SQIVND (reference sequence). This CDR3 is built from 13 residues. Trimming shortened V by 4 bases and J by 8 bases, and 14 bases separated the two germline ends. The CDR3 is CASSTGAPIEAFF. CDR3 nucleotide sequence: TGTGCCAGTAGTACGGGAGCTCCCATAGAAGCTTTCTTT.